This T cell receptor (beta chain) appears in the sequencing data of a study of blood T cell repertoires in COVID-19. Per the germline V gene, CDR1 is WNHNN and CDR2 is SYGVQD (reference sequence). This CDR3 comprises 15 residues. V lost 0 bases, J lost 4 bases, and 5 bases stayed unmatched. Clones were read by immunoSEQ multiplex PCR, and TCRdb kept only the in-frame ones, dropping some. Of under 200,000 clones in the sample, approximately 80% were seen once. Grouping used clinical history reported by participants in a survey and questionnaire. The clonotype was recovered from a woman aged 60-75 years who had recovered from COVID-19. The sample consisted of PBMCs or T cells enriched from blood (not recorded which). V usage is TRBV10-1 and J usage is TRBJ1-2; TRBD1 matches at 7 bases. This CDR3 is CASSESRTGVYGYTF. The CDR3 DNA is TGCGCCAGCAGTGAGTCGAGGACAGGAGTCTATGGCTACACCTTC.